This TCR beta chain was identified in a study of PD-1 blockade in classical Hodgkin lymphoma. Every patient had relapsed following autologous stem cell transplantation, and cohorts differed in brentuximab vedotin exposure. The CDR3 runs to 14 residues. The V gene's germline CDR1 is MNHEY and CDR2 SMNVEV (reference sequence). V lost 6 bases and J lost 2; bases outside the gene matches: 4. As for this clone: Its cognate antigen is unknown.

Produced via immunoSEQ multiplex PCR; TCRdb's table is partial and in-frame only. This repertoire shows around 65,000 clones, 75% to 90% found once; its top ten account for about 15%. Study findings and constraints: Exclusion covered patients beginning nivolumab under 1 year post-ASCT.

Sequenced material: peripheral blood mononuclear cells (PBMCs), taken at baseline. This clonotype was obtained from a human donor with classical Hodgkin lymphoma. The chain joins TRBV27 to TRBJ2-3; 8 positions agree with TRBD1. Written as DNA, the CDR3 is TGTGCCAGCAGCAGGGACAGGTTCACAGATACGCAGTATTTT. Its protein product is CASSRDRFTDTQYF.